Listed below are T cell receptor beta chains from one sample, sequenced in a study of T-cell memory formation after mild COVID-19. TCRdb ran MiXCR on the 5' RACE reads and lists one entry per CDR3 protein. The sample carries over 450,000 distinct CDR3 sequences, roughly 20% recorded once. Source material: PBMCs or a T cell subset sorted from them (not recorded which). The source of these receptors is an adult woman who had mild COVID-19 (a few samples of this study predate the infection). Cell type and time point are not known. Each CDR3 is given with its conserved first and last residue. The D gene is left open where the match is weak. Expanded clones get a size class; other rows say once, few or many, or leave the size out.

>TRBV9|-|few|TRBJ2-3|14
CASSPDLGADTQYF
TGTGCCAGCAGCCCAGACCTAGGCGCAGATACGCAGTATTTT
>TRBV30|TRBD1|few|TRBJ2-7|15
CAWKRDRGRPYEQYF
TGTGCCTGGAAACGTGACAGGGGGCGCCCCTACGAGCAGTACTTC
>TRBV19|-|-|TRBJ1-5|15
CASSIGTLGNQPQHF
TGTGCCAGTAGTATAGGGACCCTGGGCAATCAGCCCCAGCATTTT
>TRBV6-2/TRBV6-3|TRBD2|-|TRBJ2-2|16
CASKFLGGPDTGELFF
TGTGCCAGCAAGTTCTTGGGAGGGCCCGACACCGGGGAGCTGTTTTTT
>TRBV5-1|TRBD1|few|TRBJ1-6|16
CASSLGTGGSPGPLHF
TGCGCCAGCAGCCTAGGGACAGGGGGTTCCCCTGGACCCCTCCACTTT
>TRBV4-1|TRBD1|few|TRBJ1-5|18
CASSQVPGQGAWSQPQHF
TGCGCCAGCAGCCAAGTCCCCGGACAGGGGGCTTGGAGTCAGCCCCAGCATTTT
>TRBV7-2|TRBD2|few|TRBJ2-3|15
CASGTPGGKVDTQYF
TGTGCCAGCGGAACTCCGGGGGGGAAGGTAGATACGCAGTATTTT
>TRBV27|-|few|TRBJ2-2|15
CASSSGGRFTGELFF
TGTGCCAGCAGCTCCGGGGGTAGATTCACCGGGGAGCTGTTTTTT
>TRBV7-9|-|-|TRBJ1-2|12
CASSVTPRGDTF
TGTGCCAGCAGCGTAACCCCAAGAGGGGACACCTTC
>TRBV14|TRBD2|-|TRBJ2-7|14
CASSRSGRFYEQYF
TGTGCCAGCAGCCGAAGCGGGAGGTTCTACGAGCAGTACTTC
>TRBV7-9|-|-|TRBJ2-7|16
CASSSSGTPRLYEQYF
TGTGCCAGCAGCTCGTCAGGGACTCCGCGACTCTACGAGCAGTACTTC
>TRBV4-1|-|few|TRBJ2-1|16
CASSQGNRVSYNEQFF
TGCGCCAGCAGCCAGGGAAACAGGGTTTCCTACAATGAGCAGTTCTTC
>TRBV7-9|TRBD1|few|TRBJ2-3|16
CASSSRQGVSTDTQYF
TGTGCCAGCAGCTCCAGACAGGGGGTTAGCACAGATACGCAGTATTTT
>TRBV5-1|-|-|TRBJ1-2|14
CASSLGDRHYGYTF
TGCGCCAGCAGCTTGGGTGACAGGCACTATGGCTACACCTTC
>TRBV5-1|TRBD1|-|TRBJ2-1|15
CASSPGTGYSNEQFF
TGCGCCAGCAGCCCCGGGACAGGGTATAGCAATGAGCAGTTCTTC
>TRBV15|-|-|TRBJ1-5|15
CATSSPIYSNQPQHF
TGTGCCACCAGCAGTCCTATTTATAGCAATCAGCCCCAGCATTTT
>TRBV9|-|many|TRBJ2-7|14
CASSVGSQGNEQYF
TGTGCCAGCAGCGTAGGGTCACAGGGAAACGAGCAGTACTTC
>TRBV29-1|-|few|TRBJ2-1|14
CSVEQGMAYNEQFF
TGCAGCGTTGAACAGGGGATGGCCTACAATGAGCAGTTCTTC
>TRBV11-2|-|few|TRBJ1-1|15
CASSREGHLNTEAFF
TGTGCCAGCAGCCGCGAAGGACACTTGAACACTGAAGCTTTCTTT
>TRBV20-1|-|few|TRBJ2-2|14
CSARGGKNTGELFF
TGCAGTGCTAGAGGGGGGAAGAACACCGGGGAGCTGTTTTTT
>TRBV9|-|-|TRBJ2-1|14
CASSVGGRYNEQFF
TGTGCCAGCAGCGTAGGGGGGAGGTACAATGAGCAGTTCTTC
>TRBV5-5|TRBD1|many|TRBJ1-2|15
CASSIDRVSDYGYTF
TGTGCCAGCAGCATTGACAGGGTGTCCGACTATGGCTACACCTTC
>TRBV24-1|TRBD1|-|TRBJ2-1|18
CATSASAGQGKSYNEQFF
TGTGCCACCAGTGCGTCCGCGGGACAGGGGAAATCCTACAATGAGCAGTTCTTC
>TRBV29-1|-|-|TRBJ1-4|11
CSGTGGEKLFF
TGCAGCGGAACCGGAGGTGAAAAACTGTTTTTT
>TRBV2|TRBD1|-|TRBJ2-3|15
CASISTGVPTDTQYF
TGTGCCAGCATTTCGACAGGGGTACCCACAGATACGCAGTATTTT
>TRBV5-1|-|few|TRBJ1-5|15
CASSLELGGEQPQHF
TGCGCCAGCAGCTTGGAGTTGGGAGGTGAACAGCCCCAGCATTTT
>TRBV4-3|TRBD1|-|TRBJ1-1|17
CASSQDRQGALGTEAFF
TGCGCCAGCAGCCAAGATAGGCAGGGGGCGCTGGGGACTGAAGCTTTCTTT
>TRBV4-1|-|few|TRBJ1-1|14
CASSSQGWNTEAFF
TGCGCCAGCAGCTCACAGGGTTGGAACACTGAAGCTTTCTTT
>TRBV18|-|few|TRBJ2-4|13
CASSRSSTNIQYF
TGTGCCAGCTCACGGTCTAGTACAAACATTCAGTACTTC
>TRBV4-3|-|-|TRBJ2-1|18
CASSQRVAGLLSYNEQFF
TGCGCCAGCAGCCAGAGGGTGGCGGGACTCCTCTCCTACAATGAGCAGTTCTTC
>TRBV9|-|few|TRBJ1-6|14
CASSVVGTNSPLHF
TGTGCCAGCAGCGTAGTCGGGACAAATTCACCCCTCCACTTT
>TRBV7-9|-|many|TRBJ2-7|14
CASSRPGATYEQYF
TGTGCCAGCAGCAGGCCCGGGGCCACCTACGAGCAGTACTTC
>TRBV6-1|-|few|TRBJ2-5|13
CASSERGTETQYF
TGTGCCAGCAGTGAAAGGGGGACAGAGACCCAGTACTTC
>TRBV9|-|few|TRBJ2-2|15
CASSVVGTLTGELFF
TGTGCCAGCAGCGTAGTCGGGACACTCACCGGGGAGCTGTTTTTT
>TRBV7-3|-|-|TRBJ2-6|15
CASGGSGFGANVLTF
TGTGCCAGCGGTGGTTCGGGTTTTGGGGCCAACGTCCTGACTTTC
>TRBV7-3|-|few|TRBJ2-1|16
CASSLMGGIRHNEQFF
TGTGCCAGCAGCTTAATGGGCGGGATAAGACACAATGAGCAGTTCTTC
>TRBV9|-|-|TRBJ2-1|12
CASSVQVNEQLF
TGTGCCAGCAGCGTACAGGTAAATGAGCAGTTATTC
>TRBV15|-|few|TRBJ2-1|19
CATSRARWDTFGGQNEQFF
TGTGCCACCAGCAGAGCGCGATGGGACACCTTCGGCGGACAAAATGAGCAGTTCTTC
>TRBV16|-|-|TRBJ1-1|15
CASSQKTGVNTEAFF
TGTGCCAGCAGCCAAAAAACGGGGGTGAACACTGAAGCTTTCTTT
>TRBV11-1|TRBD1|few|TRBJ2-7|15
CASRRTGDYSYEQYF
TGTGCCAGCAGGCGTACAGGGGATTACTCCTACGAGCAGTACTTC
>TRBV4-3|TRBD1|many|TRBJ2-5|16
CASSQGDRGVQETQYF
TGCGCCAGCAGCCAAGGGGACAGGGGCGTCCAAGAGACCCAGTACTTC
>TRBV27|-|-|TRBJ1-5|13
CASSYGKNQPQHF
TGTGCCAGCAGTTACGGCAAAAATCAGCCCCAGCATTTT